The rows below give T cell receptor beta chains drawn from one sample of a study of T-cell memory formation after mild COVID-19. TCRdb reanalysed the 5' RACE reads using MiXCR and keeps one entry per CDR3 protein. The repertoire holds approximately 340,000 distinct CDR3 sequences, with about a sixth as singletons. Sequencing input: PBMCs or a T cell subset sorted from them (not recorded which). These TCRs come from a man aged 18 to 30 who had mild COVID-19 (a few samples of this study predate the infection). Cell type and time point are not known. CDR3s leave out the opening cysteine and the closing phenylalanine or tryptophan. Only part of the rows carry a size: once, few, many, or a class if the clone is expanded.

clone_size: .; v_call: TRBV28; j_call: TRBJ2-1; cdr3_aa: ASYQFSYNEQF
clone_size: many; v_call: TRBV25-1; j_call: TRBJ2-3; cdr3_aa: ASSEHYTDTQY
clone_size: .; v_call: TRBV9; j_call: TRBJ1-5; cdr3_aa: ASSVGPASNQPQH
clone_size: .; v_call: TRBV6-2/TRBV6-3; j_call: TRBJ2-3; cdr3_aa: ASRMWDTQY
clone_size: .; v_call: TRBV20-1; j_call: TRBJ2-1; cdr3_aa: SARGTSGGPNPEQF
clone_size: once; v_call: TRBV5-1; j_call: TRBJ1-1; cdr3_aa: ASSLDPGSSEAF
clone_size: many; v_call: TRBV7-3; j_call: TRBJ2-7; cdr3_aa: ASSLTPTAGPYEQY
clone_size: .; v_call: TRBV12-3/TRBV12-4; j_call: TRBJ1-5; cdr3_aa: ASSRQVYQPQH
clone_size: .; v_call: TRBV18; j_call: TRBJ1-2; cdr3_aa: ASSFQGADYGYT
clone_size: few; v_call: TRBV7-9; j_call: TRBJ1-6; cdr3_aa: ASSSQGAYNSPLH
clone_size: few; v_call: TRBV5-1; j_call: TRBJ2-7; cdr3_aa: ASSATGTAYEQY
clone_size: .; v_call: TRBV7-2; j_call: TRBJ1-1; cdr3_aa: ASSGRRGAATEAF
clone_size: .; v_call: TRBV20-1; j_call: TRBJ1-3; cdr3_aa: SARRLQGSGNTIY
clone_size: few; v_call: TRBV6-1; j_call: TRBJ2-1; cdr3_aa: ASSAGAKVLEQF
clone_size: medium-sized; v_call: TRBV10-2; j_call: TRBJ2-7; cdr3_aa: ASGSPYEQY
clone_size: few; v_call: TRBV4-2; j_call: TRBJ1-1; cdr3_aa: ASSQDIGSWTEAF
clone_size: many; v_call: TRBV2; j_call: TRBJ2-5; cdr3_aa: ASSEEWYPVVY
clone_size: few; v_call: TRBV7-3; j_call: TRBJ2-1; cdr3_aa: ASSPGRGASYNEQF
clone_size: many; v_call: TRBV23-1; j_call: TRBJ2-1; cdr3_aa: ASSHLGDVSSYNEQF
clone_size: few; v_call: TRBV5-6; j_call: TRBJ1-1; cdr3_aa: ASSQVERTANTEAF
clone_size: .; v_call: TRBV6-5; j_call: TRBJ1-6; cdr3_aa: ASRQGRGFSPLH
clone_size: .; v_call: TRBV7-9; j_call: TRBJ1-4; cdr3_aa: ASSLHDPAELF
clone_size: many; v_call: TRBV7-2; j_call: TRBJ2-1; cdr3_aa: ASGDRTASYNEQF
clone_size: many; v_call: TRBV20-1; j_call: TRBJ2-1; cdr3_aa: SAPPGAGKGEQF
clone_size: few; v_call: TRBV7-2; j_call: TRBJ2-3; cdr3_aa: ASSPARGRRTDTQY
clone_size: .; v_call: TRBV7-8; j_call: TRBJ1-5; cdr3_aa: ASSEAQVVNQPQH
clone_size: few; v_call: TRBV6-5; j_call: TRBJ1-1; cdr3_aa: ASSFFPGLNTEAF
clone_size: .; v_call: TRBV20-1; j_call: TRBJ1-2; cdr3_aa: SAPWAGRYGYT
clone_size: few; v_call: TRBV7-2; j_call: TRBJ1-5; cdr3_aa: ASSLAVNNQPQH
clone_size: few; v_call: TRBV25-1; j_call: TRBJ2-1; cdr3_aa: ASSQNEQF
clone_size: many; v_call: TRBV7-3; j_call: TRBJ2-2; cdr3_aa: ASSQGNTGELF
clone_size: few; v_call: TRBV20-1; j_call: TRBJ2-7; cdr3_aa: SASGGLYEQY
clone_size: many; v_call: TRBV7-9; j_call: TRBJ2-1; cdr3_aa: ASSGVVQAGRIPNEQF
clone_size: .; v_call: TRBV30; j_call: TRBJ2-3; cdr3_aa: AWLRGLAQY
clone_size: .; v_call: TRBV28; j_call: TRBJ1-5; cdr3_aa: ASSLNPTLLKKNSNQPQH
clone_size: .; v_call: TRBV5-1; j_call: TRBJ2-1; cdr3_aa: ASSWTGLRWF
clone_size: .; v_call: TRBV15; j_call: TRBJ2-3; cdr3_aa: ATSRVGGGGDTEY
clone_size: few; v_call: TRBV7-2; j_call: TRBJ2-5; cdr3_aa: ASSLGAAEETQY
clone_size: .; v_call: TRBV10-3; j_call: TRBJ1-3; cdr3_aa: AIPWEAGNTIY
clone_size: .; v_call: TRBV12-3/TRBV12-4; j_call: TRBJ2-1; cdr3_aa: ASKGDAYNEQF
clone_size: .; v_call: TRBV6-2/TRBV6-3; j_call: TRBJ1-5; cdr3_aa: ASSPWADNQPQH